This T cell receptor (beta chain) was recorded in a study of cytomegalovirus exposure and HLA in healthy donors. Points from the study as a whole: Available immune exposure information covered CMV serostatus only.

Germline lookup yields CDR1 SGHTA and CDR2 FQGNSA. Deletions cut 0 bases from V and 9 bases from J, with 9 bases between. There are 12 residues in the CDR3. Concerning this clone itself: The antigen is unknown.

PCR amplification relied on 60 Vbeta primers (plus 13 Jbeta primers). Sequencing was performed with immunoSEQ multiplex PCR; in TCRdb, only in-frame clones are kept and a portion is missing. The top ten hold 0.95% to 1.4% of the sample, which has roughly 120,000 clones, about 81% seen once. This TCR derives from a young woman in good health and CMV-seronegative. Source material: PBMCs. This chain connects TRBV7-2 to TRBJ2-7; D perhaps matches TRBD2 (6 bases). The CDR3: CASSLAWRGQYF. CDR3 bases: TGTGCCAGCAGCTTAGCATGGAGGGGGCAGTACTTC.